The 18 T cell receptor beta chains given below trace back to one sample, sequenced in a study of beta chain features in type 1 diabetes. Notes on the study in general: Type 1 diabetes patients showed a moderate but significant shortening of TCRB CDR3s in all four CD4+ subsets.

Antigens of these TCRs are unknown. All of the isolated RNA was reverse transcribed, so expressed TCRB transcripts were sequenced. Some clones are missing from TCRdb's copy, which holds only in-frame ones; the method was immunoSEQ multiplex PCR. The table shows under 150,000 clones, with 7% to 10% occurring only once. Sequencing was performed on central memory CD4+ T cells from blood. The receptor set was obtained from a man aged 30-40 years with type 1 diabetes.

This chain joins TRBV6-5 and TRBJ1-4; a weak D match, TRBD1 (6 bases). V was clipped by 3 bases and J by 7 bases, with 12 bases between them. Germline-derived CDR1 and CDR2 are MNHEY and SVGAGI. This CDR3 has 14 residues. The CDR3 DNA is TGTGCCAGCAGTTATGACACAGGGACTGAAAAACTGTTTTTT. Translating gives CASSYDTGTEKLFF.

With respect to this clone: This specimen includes other DNA sequences encoding the same CDR3. This chain uses TRBV5-4 with TRBJ1-4, with TRBD1 matching 8 bases. V lost 5 bases and J lost 8; bases outside the gene matches: 5. The germline V gene has CDR1 SGHNT and CDR2 YYREEE (reference sequence). The CDR3 runs 13 residues. The CDR3 coding sequence is TGTGCCAGCAGTTCAGGGGGCAAGGAAAAACTGTTTTTT. It specifies CASSSGGKEKLFF.

As concerns this clone: Other DNA sequences in the same sample also yield this CDR3. The V call is TRBV2, the J call TRBJ2-1; unclear D gene. From germline, CDR1 is SNHLY and CDR2 FYNNEI. The CDR3 extends over 12 amino acids. The germline V and J ends were trimmed by 4 bases and 5 bases, with 6 bases remaining between them. The CDR3 is CASSAQNNEQFF. The CDR3 DNA reads as TGTGCCAGCAGTGCCCAGAACAATGAGCAGTTCTTC. The full variable domain, rest sourced from reference TRBV2 and TRBJ2-1, is EPEVTQTPSHQVTQMGQEVILRCVPISNHLYFYWYRQILGQKVEFLVSFYNNEISEKSEIFDDQFSVERPDGSNFTLKIRSTKLEDSAMYFCASSAQNNEQFFGPGTRLTVL.

This clone has a handful of counts. V gene TRBV18 combines with J gene TRBJ2-7; 12 positions match TRBD2. J gave up 5 bases and V 6 bases, and 5 bases lay outside the gene matches. Looked up from germline, CDR1 is KGHSH and CDR2 is LQKENI. The CDR3 length is 14 residues. The CDR3 sequence: CASSSTSGGDEQYF. Here the CDR3 DNA reads TGTGCCAGCTCCTCGACTAGCGGGGGTGACGAGCAGTACTTC.

This clone was found a few times. The V gene is TRBV9, the J gene TRBJ2-7, with D tentatively TRBD1 (7 bases). CDR3 length: 19 amino acids. Trimming took off 7 bases at V and 6 bases at J, with 35 bases between the two ends. CDR1 is SGDLS, CDR2 YYNGEE, per germline. In DNA form, the CDR3 reads TGTGCCAGCGGAGGAGGGACAGAACAATTTTTTGGGGAAGTATCCGAGCAGTACTTC. It codes for CASGGGTEQFFGEVSEQYF.

A few counts support this clone. The CDR3 sequence: CASRGGAGGYTF. CDR3 nucleotides: TGTGCCAGCAGGGGCGGGGCGGGTGGCTACACCTTC. V gene TRBV9 combines with J gene TRBJ1-2; D is possibly TRBD1 (5 bases). The CDR3 is 12 residues long. The germline V gene has CDR1 SGDLS and CDR2 YYNGEE. The V and J ends lost 5 bases and 7 bases respectively, with 12 bases between them.

This chain connects TRBV21-1 to TRBJ2-7; TRBD1 is the table's D call and was not checked against the DNA. TRBV21-1 is tagged as a pseudogene. The CDR3 runs 17 residues. Here the CDR3 DNA reads TGTGCCAGCAGCAAAGGAACGAGGACACAAGCTCCCTACGAGCAGTACTTC. This gives the protein CASSKGTRTQAPYEQYF.

This chain connects TRBV29-1 to TRBJ2-5, with a weak D call TRBD2 (6 bases). Trimming removed 7 bases at V and 2 bases at J, with 14 bases between. CDR3 length: 13 residues. Germline lookup yields CDR1 SQVTM and CDR2 ANQGSEA. CDR3 in DNA: TGCAGCGGGTATCCCGGGACTCAAGAGACCCAGTACTTC. This encodes CSGYPGTQETQYF.

The chain couples TRBV28 to TRBJ2-5; D possibly corresponds to TRBD1 (6 bases). Trimming removed 5 bases at V and 1 base at J, with 11 bases between. The V gene's germline CDR1 is MDHEN and CDR2 SYDVKM. The CDR3 length is 14 residues. In nucleotides, the CDR3 is TGTGCCAGCAGTGCTGACAGGAGCCAAGAGACCCAGTACTTC. Translation gives CASSADRSQETQYF.

The chain uses TRBV5-1 and TRBJ2-1; 7 nucleotides agree with TRBD2. CDR3 length: 16 amino acids. Germline CDR1 reads SGHRS; CDR2 reads YFSETQ. The V gene end was trimmed by 5 bases and the J gene end by 6 bases; junction bases not matched to a gene: 14. The CDR3 sequence: CASSRDSGGGLNEQFF. The CDR3 nucleotides read TGCGCCAGCAGTCGGGATTCGGGCGGGGGACTCAATGAGCAGTTCTTC.

The chain recombines TRBV5-1 with TRBJ2-7, with a tentative D call TRBD2 (6 bases). This CDR3 comprises 13 residues. The V and J ends lost 4 bases and 1 base respectively, with 9 bases between them. Per the germline V gene, CDR1 is SGHRS and CDR2 is YFSETQ. As DNA, the CDR3 is TGCGCCAGCAGCATGGAGGGGTCCTACGAGCAGTACTTC. Its translation: CASSMEGSYEQYF. The full variable domain, its missing parts supplied by reference TRBV5-1 and TRBJ2-7, is KAGVTQTPRYLIKTRGQQVTLSCSPISGHRSVSWYQQTPGQGLQFLFEYFSETQRNKGNFPGRFSGRQFSNSRSEMNVSTLELGDSALYLCASSMEGSYEQYFGPGTRLTVT.

This clone has a handful of counts. The chain carries TRBV11-2 and TRBJ1-4; D possibly corresponds to TRBD1 (6 bases). The CDR3 is 14 amino acids. The germline gives CDR1 SGHAT, CDR2 FQNNGV. Trimming removed 5 bases at V and 4 bases at J, with 11 bases between. Here the CDR3 DNA reads TGTGCCAGCAGCCGGGACATCGGTAATGAAAAACTGTTTTTT. Translation gives CASSRDIGNEKLFF.

This chain uses TRBV6-6 with TRBJ2-4; possibly TRBD2 for D (7 bases). The germline V gene has CDR1 MNHNY and CDR2 SVGAGI (reference sequence). This CDR3 has 12 amino acids. The ends were cut back, 5 bases at V and 11 bases at J, with 13 bases in the middle. In nucleotides, the CDR3 is TGTGCCAGCAGTCAAGGGGGGGGACTTCAGTACTTC. Its protein product is CASSQGGGLQYF.

This clone was observed at least ten times. Other DNA sequences in the sample encode the same CDR3. The chain combines TRBV28 with TRBJ1-5, with a possible D match to TRBD1 (5 bases). This CDR3 has 13 amino acids. V lost 1 base to trimming and J lost 6 bases, with 7 bases between them. Germline loops: CDR1 MDHEN, CDR2 SYDVKM. CDR3 coding DNA: TGTGCCAGCAGTTTATCCCAGGGTCAGCCCCAGCATTTT. It yields the protein CASSLSQGQPQHF.

This clone was observed a few times. The rearrangement uses TRBV18 and TRBJ2-3; possible D gene TRBD2, 5 bases. The CDR3 contains 13 residues. CDR1 is KGHSH and CDR2 is LQKENI in the germline V gene. The V end lost 4 bases, the J end lost 4 bases, and 9 bases lay between the germline ends. The chain's CDR3 is CASSRSEADTQYF. CDR3 nucleotides: TGTGCCAGCTCACGGTCGGAGGCAGATACGCAGTATTTT.

A few counts support this clone. The chain has TRBV29-1 and TRBJ2-5; TRBD1 is a possible D gene (5 bases). Germline CDR1 SQVTM, CDR2 ANQGSEA. V dropped 2 bases and J dropped 4 bases, with 17 bases sitting between them. This CDR3 is built from 15 residues. The CDR3: CSVERAGLGSETQYF. CDR3 sequence (DNA): TGCAGCGTTGAAAGGGCAGGGCTGGGATCAGAGACCCAGTACTTC.

This clone was counted between two and nine times. V is TRBV11-2 and J is TRBJ1-6, with D perhaps matching TRBD1 (6 bases). CDR3 length equals 13 residues. The germline V gene encodes CDR1 SGHAT and CDR2 FQNNGV. Trimming pared 2 bases from V and 9 bases from J, leaving 8 bases between. CDR3 loop: CASSLLGGSPLHF. The CDR3 DNA reads as TGTGCCAGCAGCTTATTAGGGGGTTCACCCCTCCACTTT. The variable domain in full, with the rest retrieved from reference TRBV11-2 and TRBJ1-6, is EAGVAQSPRYKIIEKRQSVAFWCNPISGHATLYWYQQILGQGPKLLIQFQNNGVVDDSQLPKDRFSAERLKGVDSTLKIQPAKLEDSAVYLCASSLLGGSPLHFGNGTRLTVT.

This clone showed up many times. The chain joins TRBV18 to TRBJ2-7; the match to TRBD1 covers 7 bases. The CDR3 has 13 amino acids. V lost 5 bases to trimming and J lost 9 bases; unmatched junction nucleotides: 10. CDR1 is KGHSH, CDR2 LQKENI, per germline. In DNA, the CDR3 is TGTGCCAGCTCAAGAACAGGGGAATTAGGGCAGTACTTC. Translation: CASSRTGELGQYF.